Below, 18 T cell receptor beta chains from the same sample are listed, as sequenced in a study of human T cells and chemical hapten exposure. TCRdb itself ran the RACE reads through MiXCR, one entry per CDR3 protein. The sample includes roughly 180,000 distinct CDR3 sequences, around 22% of them seen just once. The time point was: patch test 1, 2 weeks after DPC sensitization. Treatment described: therapeutic diphenylcyclopropenone sensitization with weekly scalp DPC. This specimen consisted of whole blood, obtained in connection with sensitization to the hapten diphenylcyclopropenone (DPC). The receptor set was obtained from a woman aged 50 to 60 with alopecia areata. Some clones in this sample may be carry-over from other donors' samples.

The chain carries TRBV29-1 and TRBJ2-5; D possibly corresponds to TRBD2 (7 bases). Trimming stripped 0 bases from V and 6 bases from J, with 14 bases between. CDR3 length equals 14 residues. The germline CDR1 and CDR2 sequences are SQVTM and ANQGSEA. The CDR3, as DNA: TGCAGCGTTGAAGAGTCGGGGGGCTGGAAGACCCAGTACTTC. This gives the protein CSVEESGGWKTQYF.

In its sample, this clonotype was seen a few times. The chain couples TRBV29-1 to TRBJ2-7, with a possible D match to TRBD1 (6 bases). CDR1 is SQVTM, CDR2 ANQGSEA, per germline. V was clipped by 2 bases and J by 2 bases, with 10 bases between them. The CDR3 runs 13 residues. This CDR3 is CSVEPTGAYEQYF. The CDR3 DNA is TGCAGCGTTGAACCGACAGGAGCCTACGAGCAGTACTTC.

This clonotype was seen only a few times. The gene calls are TRBV6-1 and TRBJ2-7; tentative D call: TRBD1 (6 bases). V lost 4 bases and J lost 11, with 18 bases in between. The CDR3 is 13 residues long. Looked up from germline, CDR1 is MNHNS and CDR2 is SASEGT. The CDR3 region has the DNA TGTGCCAGCAGTGTGTTACTAATTGGGGACAAGTACTTC. This sequence encodes CASSVLLIGDKYF.

The V call is TRBV21-1, the J call TRBJ2-7; TRBD1 is the table's D call and was not checked against the DNA. TRBV21-1 is a listed pseudogene. The CDR3 runs to 13 residues. This chain's CDR3 is CASSYRGAYEQYF. Here the CDR3 DNA reads TGTGCCAGCAGTTATCGGGGGGCCTACGAGCAGTACTTC.

The table lists this clonotype with many counts. The chain combines TRBV10-2 with TRBJ2-7; D is unclear. V lost 0 bases, J lost 2 bases, and 20 bases lay in between. This CDR3 comprises 18 residues. Germline V gives CDR1 WSHSY, CDR2 SAAADI. The CDR3 DNA reads as TGCGCCAGCAGTGAGTCCATACCCCTGGAGAAGTTGACCTACGAGCAGTACTTC. It codes for CASSESIPLEKLTYEQYF.

Only one count was recorded for this clonotype. V and J are TRBV6-4 and TRBJ2-3; no reliable D call. V lost 4 bases, J lost 5 bases, and 13 bases lay in between. Germline V gene sequence: CDR1 MRHNA, CDR2 SNTAGT. This CDR3 spans 14 amino acids. CDR3 sequence: CASSARLKGDTQYF. CDR3 sequence (DNA): TGTGCCAGCAGTGCGCGACTGAAGGGAGATACGCAGTATTTT.

This clonotype was observed a few times. The chain couples TRBV7-8 to TRBJ1-2, with a tentative D call TRBD1 (6 bases). The V gene lost 0 bases and the J gene lost 4 bases, with 9 bases spanning the gap. CDR1 is SGHVS and CDR2 is FQNEAQ in the germline V gene. The CDR3 runs to 14 residues. The CDR3: CASSLAGGAYGYTF. CDR3 sequence (DNA): TGTGCCAGCAGCTTAGCGGGGGGCGCCTATGGCTACACCTTC.

The V gene is TRBV5-1, the J gene TRBJ2-5; a possible D gene is TRBD2 (6 bases). Looked up from germline, CDR1 is SGHRS and CDR2 is YFSETQ. This CDR3 comprises 15 residues. The V end lost 1 base, the J end lost 4 bases, and 14 bases lay between the germline ends. CDR3: CASSLQGGESETQYF. The CDR3 DNA sequence: TGCGCCAGCAGCTTGCAAGGCGGGGAGTCAGAGACCCAGTACTTC.

The chain links TRBV15 to TRBJ2-1; D remains unclear. The CDR3 runs 15 residues. From germline, CDR1 is LNHNV and CDR2 YYDKDF (reference sequence). The ends were cut back, 0 bases at V and 6 bases at J, with 12 bases in the middle. The CDR3 region has the DNA TGTGCCACCAGCAGAGAAGGTGGTTGGGGCAATGAGCAGTTCTTC. Residues: CATSREGGWGNEQFF. Full variable domain (remainder filled in from reference TRBV15 and TRBJ2-1): DAMVIQNPRYQVTQFGKPVTLSCSQTLNHNVMYWYQQKSSQAPKLLFHYYDKDFNNEADTPDNFQSRRPNTSFCFLDIRSPGLGDTAMYLCATSREGGWGNEQFFGPGTRLTVL.

This clonotype is a singleton in its sample. The genes are TRBV20-1 and TRBJ1-4; 7 bases line up with TRBD1. CDR1 DFQATT and CDR2 SNEGSKA come from the germline V gene (reference sequence). This CDR3 is 12 amino acids long. CDR3 DNA sequence: TGCAGCTTCAGGGGGTTATCTGAAAAACTGTTTTTT. Translation gives CSFRGLSEKLFF.

A few counts support this clonotype. The chain has TRBV6-4 and TRBJ2-2; D not resolved. The germline CDR1 and CDR2 sequences are MRHNA and SNTAGT. Trimming left V 2 bases short and J 4 bases short, with 5 bases between. The length of the CDR3 is 13 residues. The CDR3 region is CASSDKGTGELFF. The DNA of the CDR3 is TGTGCCAGCAGTGACAAAGGCACCGGGGAGCTGTTTTTT.

The chain combines TRBV29-1 with TRBJ1-1; perhaps TRBD1 as D (6 bases). Trimming stripped 7 bases from V and 3 bases from J, with 18 bases between. Germline assignment: CDR1 SQVTM and CDR2 ANQGSEA. The CDR3 has 14 amino acids. The CDR3 sequence: CSATSDRTYTEAFF. As DNA, the CDR3 is TGCAGCGCCACATCCGACAGGACCTACACTGAAGCTTTCTTT.

V is TRBV6-5 and J is TRBJ2-7; 7 bases map to TRBD1. V trimming: 2 bases; J trimming: 3 bases; junction bases outside the gene matches: 7. The CDR3 sequence is 15 residues long. Germline V gives CDR1 MNHEY, CDR2 SVGAGI. The CDR3 here is CASSYRQGWGYEQYF. CDR3 coding DNA: TGTGCCAGCAGTTACCGACAGGGCTGGGGCTACGAGCAGTACTTC.

This clonotype was recorded a few times. CDR3 DNA sequence: TGTGCCAGCAGAACTAGCGGGTACCAAGAGACCCAGTACTTC. Translated, it gives CASRTSGYQETQYF. V and J are TRBV27 and TRBJ2-5, with 9 bases fitting TRBD2. This CDR3 has 14 residues. Trimming at V came to 6 bases and at J to 0 bases, leaving 2 bases not matched to a gene. CDR1 is MNHEY, CDR2 SMNVEV, per germline (reference sequence).

This clonotype occurred a few times. This sequence joins TRBV20-1 and TRBJ1-1, with D perhaps TRBD1 (5 bases). Germline V CDR1 and CDR2: DFQATT, SNEGSKA (reference sequence). The CDR3 totals 10 residues. Trimming cost V 5 bases and J 10 bases, with 11 bases left between them. CDR3 protein: CSAPGVPAFF. CDR3 bases: TGCAGTGCTCCGGGGGTTCCAGCTTTCTTT.

This chain links TRBV27 with TRBJ1-5; 10 bases map to TRBD1. Germline CDR1 reads MNHEY; CDR2 reads SMNVEV (reference sequence). Germline trimming cut 3 bases from V and 6 bases from J; bases unmatched to any gene: 2. The CDR3 is 14 residues long. CDR3 amino acids: CASSLTGGGQPQHF. CDR3 DNA: TGTGCCAGCAGTTTGACAGGGGGCGGTCAGCCCCAGCATTTT.

This clonotype occurred a few times. This chain links TRBV11-2 with TRBJ1-2; the D gene is possibly TRBD1 (5 bases). Germline CDR1 SGHAT, CDR2 FQNNGV. This CDR3 has 14 amino acids. V shed 0 bases and J shed 14 bases, with 19 bases lying between them. CDR3 nucleotides: TGTGCCAGCAGCTTAGATGTCCGGGGCCGGGCGGGAACCTTC. This encodes CASSLDVRGRAGTF.

V gene TRBV3-1 combines with J gene TRBJ1-1, with D maybe TRBD1 (5 bases). Germline assignment: CDR1 LGHDT and CDR2 YNNKEL (reference sequence). The CDR3 spans 14 residues. The V gene lost 4 bases and the J gene lost 0 bases, with 9 bases spanning the gap. The CDR3 here is CASSRGPMNTEAFF. CDR3 coding DNA: TGTGCCAGCAGCCGGGGCCCGATGAACACTGAAGCTTTCTTT.